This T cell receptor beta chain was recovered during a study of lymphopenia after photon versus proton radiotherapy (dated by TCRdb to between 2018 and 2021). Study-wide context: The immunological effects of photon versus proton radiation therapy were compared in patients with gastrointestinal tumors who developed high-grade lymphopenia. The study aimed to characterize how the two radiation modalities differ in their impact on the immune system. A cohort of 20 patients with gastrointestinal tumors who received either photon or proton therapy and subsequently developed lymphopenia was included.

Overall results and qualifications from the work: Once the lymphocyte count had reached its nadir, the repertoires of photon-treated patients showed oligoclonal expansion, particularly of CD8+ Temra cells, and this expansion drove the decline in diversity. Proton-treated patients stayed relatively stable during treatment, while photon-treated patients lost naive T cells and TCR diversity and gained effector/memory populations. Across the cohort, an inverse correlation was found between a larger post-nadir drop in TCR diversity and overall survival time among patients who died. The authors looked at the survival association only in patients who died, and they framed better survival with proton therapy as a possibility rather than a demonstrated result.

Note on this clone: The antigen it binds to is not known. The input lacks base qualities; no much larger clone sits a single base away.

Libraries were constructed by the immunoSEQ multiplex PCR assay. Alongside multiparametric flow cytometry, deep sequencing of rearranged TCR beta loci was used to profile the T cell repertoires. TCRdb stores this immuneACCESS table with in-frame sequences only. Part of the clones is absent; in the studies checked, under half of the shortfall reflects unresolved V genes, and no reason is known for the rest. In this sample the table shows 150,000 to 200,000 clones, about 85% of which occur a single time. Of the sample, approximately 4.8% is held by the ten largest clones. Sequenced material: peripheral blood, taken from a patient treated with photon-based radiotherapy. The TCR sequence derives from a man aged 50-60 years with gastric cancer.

The nucleotide sequence reads as follows: TGTGCCAGCAGTTCCGGGACAGTGATGAACACTGAAGCTTTCTTT. Its amino acids are CASSSGTVMNTEAFF. This receptor chain uses TRBV28 and TRBJ1-1, with TRBD1 identical over 7 junction bases. At the junction V is shortened by 4 bases and J by 0 bases; bases outside the gene matches: 5. As encoded in the germline V gene, CDR1 is MDHEN while CDR2 is SYDVKM. Measured from the cysteine to the phenylalanine, the CDR3 is 15 residues long. Only the CDR3 part of the read is kept: 45 bases, read in frame from the first base.